The clone carrying this TCR beta chain was seen only once. Its antigen remains unidentified. This sample was included in a study of T cell responses to AZD1222 COVID-19 vaccine. Study-level background: Second-dose groups at about 4 or about 12 weeks were pooled. Study-wide results and caveats: Among AZD1222 vaccinees, only six or seven were seropositive at baseline. A mostly white British donor set with more females was recruited, and clonal diversity was possibly underestimated.

Trimming cost V 3 bases and J 2 bases, with 7 bases left between them. Germline V lookup: CDR1 MNHEY, CDR2 SMNVEV (reference sequence). The CDR3 has 13 residues. The repertoire was sequenced with immunoSEQ multiplex PCR; TCRdb's copy has only in-frame clones and lacks some. This sample has approximately 190,000 clones, with roughly 92% found just once. This chain links TRBV27 with TRBJ1-2, with D tentatively TRBD1 (5 bases). This TCR came from an adult in good health. Sample: peripheral blood, taken on day 0 of AZD1222 vaccination. The CDR3 DNA sequence: TGTGCCAGCAGTTTTGGGGGAAACTATGGCTACACCTTC. This gives the protein CASSFGGNYGYTF.